The 29 T cell receptor beta chains given below trace back to one sample, sequenced in a study of glioma-infiltrating T cells after dendritic cell vaccination. TCRdb's copy holds only in-frame clones and misses some; the assay was immunoSEQ multiplex PCR. The sample comprises just under 85,000 clones, around nine tenths of which are singletons, and about 3.2% rests with the top ten. Sequenced material: blood, taken before dendritic cell vaccination. The receptors were gathered from a human donor with glioblastoma.

The V call is TRBV5-1, the J call TRBJ2-2; 15 positions agree with TRBD2. Germline CDR1 and CDR2: SGHRS and YFSETQ. The CDR3 extends over 17 amino acids. The V gene end was trimmed by 5 bases and the J gene end by 3 bases; junction bases not matched to a gene: 5. CDR3 protein: CASSKGLAGGYTGELFF. The CDR3 region has the DNA TGCGCCAGCAGTAAGGGACTAGCGGGGGGATACACCGGGGAGCTGTTTTTT. Full variable domain (outside the CDR3, taken from reference TRBV5-1 and TRBJ2-2): KAGVTQTPRYLIKTRGQQVTLSCSPISGHRSVSWYQQTPGQGLQFLFEYFSETQRNKGNFPGRFSGRQFSNSRSEMNVSTLELGDSALYLCASSKGLAGGYTGELFFGEGSRLTVL.

This chain joins TRBV27 and TRBJ2-7, with TRBD2 as a possible D gene (7 bases). Trimming removed 5 bases at V and 2 bases at J, with 13 bases between. The germline V gene has CDR1 MNHEY and CDR2 SMNVEV (reference sequence). The CDR3 has 14 residues. CDR3 DNA: TGTGCCAGCAGTACAGGGCGGGGGCCCTACGAGCAGTACTTC. Residues: CASSTGRGPYEQYF.

The gene calls are TRBV7-2 and TRBJ2-1, with D perhaps TRBD2 (6 bases). Trimming took off 2 bases at V and 7 bases at J, with 15 bases between the two ends. The CDR3 length is 15 residues. Germline V gives CDR1 SGHTA, CDR2 FQGNSA. The CDR3 spells CASSLNTGVGNEQFF. The DNA for the CDR3 is TGTGCCAGCAGCTTAAATACGGGGGTAGGGAATGAGCAGTTCTTC. The variable domain in full, with the rest retrieved from reference TRBV7-2 and TRBJ2-1, is GAGVSQSPSNKVTEKGKDVELRCDPISGHTALYWYRQSLGQGLEFLIYFQGNSAPDKSGLPSDRFSAERTGGSVSTLTIQRTQQEDSAVYLCASSLNTGVGNEQFFGPGTRLTVL.

This rearrangement joins TRBV30 to TRBJ1-4, with 8 bases matching TRBD1. With V trimmed by 0 bases and J by 3 bases, 0 bases remained unmatched. Per germline, CDR1 GTSNPN and CDR2 SVGIG (reference sequence). The CDR3 is 14 amino acids. CDR3: CAWSVQGANEKLFF. The DNA of the CDR3 is TGTGCCTGGAGTGTACAGGGGGCTAATGAAAAACTGTTTTTT. The whole variable domain, remainder taken from reference TRBV30 and TRBJ1-4, is SQTIHQWPATLVQPVGSPLSLECTVEGTSNPNLYWYRQAAGRGLQLLFYSVGIGQISSEVPQNLSASRPQDRQFILSSKKLLLSDSGFYLCAWSVQGANEKLFFGSGTQLSVL.

The chain is built from TRBV13 and TRBJ1-2; the match to TRBD1 covers 9 bases. V lost 4 bases and J lost 2; bases outside the gene matches: 11. The CDR3 length is 17 residues. CDR1 PRHDT and CDR2 FYEKMQ come from the germline V gene (reference sequence). The CDR3 here is CASSYNRDRAWNYGYTF. In DNA form, the CDR3 reads TGTGCCAGCAGCTACAACCGGGACAGGGCCTGGAACTATGGCTACACCTTC.

The chain has TRBV6-5 and TRBJ1-1, with a weak D call TRBD1 (6 bases). The CDR3 has 14 residues. Looked up from germline, CDR1 is MNHEY and CDR2 is SVGAGI. The V end lost 8 bases, the J end lost 1 base, and 14 bases lay between the germline ends. The CDR3 bases are TGTGCCAGCCGACAATCGACAGGGAACACTGAAGCTTTCTTT. This gives the protein CASRQSTGNTEAFF.

This sequence joins TRBV30 and TRBJ2-2; a weak D match, TRBD1 (6 bases). The CDR3 is made up of 11 amino acids. Per the germline V gene, CDR1 is GTSNPN and CDR2 is SVGIG (reference sequence). V lost 3 bases, J lost 10 bases, and 9 bases lay in between. The CDR3 loop reads CAWSNREELFF. The CDR3, as DNA: TGTGCCTGGAGCAACAGGGAGGAGCTGTTTTTT.

The chain recombines TRBV11-2 with TRBJ2-7; a possible D gene is TRBD2 (5 bases). Germline-derived CDR1 and CDR2 are SGHAT and FQNNGV. With 2 bases removed from V and 4 bases from J, the gap between germline ends came to 12 bases. This CDR3 is built from 14 residues. CDR3 sequence: CASSLWAGGYEQYF. The CDR3 DNA reads as TGTGCCAGCAGCTTATGGGCCGGAGGATACGAGCAGTACTTC. The full variable domain, its missing parts supplied by reference TRBV11-2 and TRBJ2-7, is EAGVAQSPRYKIIEKRQSVAFWCNPISGHATLYWYQQILGQGPKLLIQFQNNGVVDDSQLPKDRFSAERLKGVDSTLKIQPAKLEDSAVYLCASSLWAGGYEQYFGPGTRLTVT.

DNA for the CDR3: TGTGCCAGCAGCTGGGGACTAGCGGGTGTTGAGCAGTTCTTC. It is translated as CASSWGLAGVEQFF. This chain links TRBV7-3 with TRBJ2-1, with TRBD2 identical over 12 bases. The CDR3 contains 14 residues. Germline assignment: CDR1 SGHTA and CDR2 FQGTGA. V shed 4 bases and J 9 bases; nucleotides not matched to a gene: 4.

V is TRBV12-2 and J is TRBJ1-2. TRBV12-2 is annotated as a pseudogene. The CDR3 length is 14 residues. In DNA form, the CDR3 reads TGTGCAAGTCGCTTAGAGCCGAAGCGCTATGGCTACACCTTC. Translation: CASRLEPKRYGYTF.

The rearrangement links TRBV28 to TRBJ1-2; 7 nucleotides line up with TRBD1. The CDR3 loop spans 13 amino acids. Germline lookup yields CDR1 MDHEN and CDR2 SYDVKM. After removal of 6 bases from V and 2 bases from J, the junction contained 3 bases not matched to a gene. Written as DNA, the CDR3 is TGTGCCAGCAGGAAGACAGGGAACTATGGCTACACCTTC. Translating gives CASRKTGNYGYTF.

The gene calls are TRBV11-2 and TRBJ2-1; 10 positions match TRBD1. V shed 5 bases and J 6 bases; nucleotides not matched to a gene: 7. CDR1 and CDR2 from the germline V gene are SGHAT and FQNNGV. This CDR3 has 15 amino acids. The CDR3 is CASSATGGRGNEQFF. The CDR3 DNA reads TGTGCCAGCAGCGCGACAGGGGGCCGAGGCAATGAGCAGTTCTTC.

This chain connects TRBV5-6 to TRBJ2-7; possibly TRBD1 for D (6 bases). The length of the CDR3 is 14 residues. CDR1 is SGHDT, CDR2 YYEEEE, per germline. With 0 bases removed from V and 2 bases from J, the gap between germline ends came to 9 bases. CDR3 loop: CASSLGRGPYEQYF. The CDR3 DNA follows: TGTGCCAGCAGCTTGGGCAGGGGTCCCTACGAGCAGTACTTC. Full variable domain (outside the CDR3, taken from reference TRBV5-6 and TRBJ2-7): DAGVTQSPTHLIKTRGQQVTLRCSPKSGHDTVSWYQQALGQGPQFIFQYYEEEERQRGNFPDRFSGHQFPNYSSELNVNALLLGDSALYLCASSLGRGPYEQYFGPGTRLTVT.

The V call is TRBV5-1, the J call TRBJ2-1; TRBD2 is a possible D gene (6 bases). The V gene lost 1 base and the J gene lost 1 base, with 12 bases spanning the gap. The length of the CDR3 is 16 residues. Germline CDR1 SGHRS, CDR2 YFSETQ. The DNA for the CDR3 is TGCGCCAGCAGCTTGACCACGGGGGAGTCCTACAATGAGCAGTTCTTC. Translating gives CASSLTTGESYNEQFF.

The chain recombines TRBV29-1 with TRBJ1-1, with a weak D call TRBD1 (6 bases). Trimming stripped 7 bases from V and 4 bases from J, with 22 bases between. There are 15 residues in the CDR3. Germline-derived CDR1 and CDR2 are SQVTM and ANQGSEA. The CDR3 is CSGCPGTSGTTEAFF. CDR3 bases: TGCAGCGGATGTCCCGGGACATCGGGGACCACTGAAGCTTTCTTT. The complete variable domain, with remaining parts taken from reference TRBV29-1 and TRBJ1-1, reads SAVISQKPSRDICQRGTSLTIQCQVDSQVTMMFWYRQQPGQSLTLIATANQGSEATYESGFVIDKFPISRPNLTFSTLTVSNMSPEDSSIYLCSGCPGTSGTTEAFFGQGTRLTVV.

A single count supports this clone. The rearrangement joins TRBV27 to TRBJ1-2; 7 nucleotides align to TRBD1. The germline V gene encodes CDR1 MNHEY and CDR2 SMNVEV (reference sequence). The CDR3 consists of 14 residues. Trimming at V came to 5 bases and at J to 2 bases, leaving 5 bases not matched to a gene. This CDR3 reads CASSTDRRNYGYTF. The CDR3 coding sequence is TGTGCCAGCAGTACGGACAGGAGAAACTATGGCTACACCTTC.

V usage is TRBV5-6 and J usage is TRBJ1-2, with 9 bases that match TRBD1. This CDR3 is 15 amino acids long. CDR1 is SGHDT and CDR2 is YYEEEE in the germline V gene. The V and J ends lost 5 bases and 0 bases, in that order; junction bases with no gene match: 5. The CDR3 spells CASRRDRVTNYGYTF. In DNA form, the CDR3 reads TGTGCCAGCAGACGGGACAGGGTTACTAACTATGGCTACACCTTC. Full variable domain (rest looked up from reference TRBV5-6 and TRBJ1-2): DAGVTQSPTHLIKTRGQQVTLRCSPKSGHDTVSWYQQALGQGPQFIFQYYEEEERQRGNFPDRFSGHQFPNYSSELNVNALLLGDSALYLCASRRDRVTNYGYTFGSGTRLTVV.

The rearrangement links TRBV5-4 to TRBJ2-1; 8 positions agree with TRBD2. Trimming cost V 4 bases and J 2 bases; bases outside gene matches: 8. The CDR3 is 16 amino acids. Germline CDR1 SGHNT, CDR2 YYREEE (reference sequence). The CDR3 region is CASSPPAGVTYNEQFF. In DNA form, the CDR3 reads TGTGCCAGCAGCCCGCCAGCGGGGGTTACCTACAATGAGCAGTTCTTC.

This chain joins TRBV9 and TRBJ2-3, with D perhaps TRBD1 (6 bases). Germline lookup yields CDR1 SGDLS and CDR2 YYNGEE. Deletions cut 2 bases from V and 2 bases from J, with 12 bases between. The CDR3 runs 15 residues. CDR3 sequence: CASSVWGRDTDTQYF. The CDR3 nucleotides read TGTGCCAGCAGCGTGTGGGGGCGTGACACAGATACGCAGTATTTT.

The V gene is TRBV7-6, the J gene TRBJ2-2; perhaps TRBD1 as D (6 bases). Germline CDR1 reads SGHVS; CDR2 reads FNYEAQ. Trimming shortened V by 4 bases and J by 6 bases, and 15 bases separated the two germline ends. This CDR3 spans 15 amino acids. DNA for the CDR3: TGTGCCAGCAGCTCAAGACAGGCGTACGCCGGGGAGCTGTTTTTT. It codes for CASSSRQAYAGELFF.

V and J are TRBV11-3 and TRBJ1-1; D may be TRBD1 (5 bases). The CDR3 sequence is 13 residues long. Trimming left V 1 base short and J 6 bases short, with 9 bases between. CDR1 SGHNT and CDR2 YENEEA come from the germline V gene. This CDR3 reads CASSLGRGAEAFF. The CDR3 coding sequence is TGTGCCAGCAGCTTAGGTAGGGGCGCTGAAGCTTTCTTT.

The chain links TRBV4-1 to TRBJ1-1, with D unresolved. Germline CDR1 is MGHRA and CDR2 is YSYEKL. The CDR3 runs 14 residues. The V end was cut by 5 bases, the J end by 6 bases, with 16 bases between. The CDR3 DNA is TGCGCCAGCAGCTCCCCGGGAGTGAGTTCTGAAGCTTTCTTT. Its protein product is CASSSPGVSSEAFF.

The chain links TRBV5-1 to TRBJ1-1, with a weak D call TRBD1 (5 bases). Trimming took off 7 bases at V and 6 bases at J, with 19 bases between the two ends. Germline CDR1 and CDR2: SGHRS and YFSETQ. CDR3 length: 14 residues. The CDR3 DNA reads TGCGCCAGCTCGTTAGGGGCTGGGGTGGCTGAAGCTTTCTTT. Its translation is CASSLGAGVAEAFF.

V gene TRBV9 combines with J gene TRBJ2-1; TRBD2 aligns across 8 bases. Trimming at V came to 2 bases and at J to 6 bases, leaving 13 bases not matched to a gene. The CDR3 runs 17 residues. Germline lookup yields CDR1 SGDLS and CDR2 YYNGEE. CDR3 sequence (DNA): TGTGCCAGCAGCGTGACAGTAAGAGCGGGAGTGGTCAATGAGCAGTTCTTC. Residues: CASSVTVRAGVVNEQFF.

This clone turned up a few times. The chain is built from TRBV27 and TRBJ1-2; TRBD1 matches at 7 bases. The trim removed 8 bases at V and 4 bases at J, leaving 7 bases unmatched. The CDR3 sequence is 13 residues long. Germline V CDR1 and CDR2: MNHEY, SMNVEV (reference sequence). CDR3 nucleotides: TGTGCCAGCGGTGACAGGGAGGCCTATGGCTACACCTTC. It codes for CASGDREAYGYTF.

J is TRBJ2-3 and V is TRBV7-3, with 14 bases matching TRBD2. Germline assignment: CDR1 SGHTA and CDR2 FQGTGA. There are 16 residues in the CDR3. V shed 5 bases, J shed 2 bases, and the junction held 3 bases outside the gene matches. In DNA form, the CDR3 reads TGTGCCAGCAGCCCGACTAGCGGGGGGGACACAGATACGCAGTATTTT. It is translated as CASSPTSGGDTDTQYF.

The chain combines TRBV2 with TRBJ2-6, with TRBD1 identical over 8 bases. CDR3 length equals 16 residues. V lost 8 bases, J lost 0 bases, and 6 bases stayed unmatched. Germline V gene lookup returns CDR1 SNHLY and CDR2 FYNNEI. The CDR3 region has the DNA TGTGCCAGCGGGGGACAGGAGAGCTCTGGGGCCAACGTCCTGACTTTC. Its protein product is CASGGQESSGANVLTF.

The rearrangement joins TRBV7-9 to TRBJ2-1; tentatively, D is TRBD2 (7 bases). This CDR3 region has 16 residues. CDR1 SEHNR and CDR2 FQNEAQ come from the germline V gene (reference sequence). The V end was cut by 5 bases, the J end by 2 bases, with 16 bases between. The CDR3 sequence is CASSPRGAGAYNEQFF. The CDR3 nucleotides read TGTGCCAGCAGCCCTCGGGGGGCAGGGGCCTACAATGAGCAGTTCTTC. The whole variable domain, filled in from reference TRBV7-9 and TRBJ2-1, reads DTGVSQNPRHKITKRGQNVTFRCDPISEHNRLYWYRQTLGQGPEFLTYFQNEAQLEKSRLLSDRFSAERPKGSFSTLEIQRTEQGDSAMYLCASSPRGAGAYNEQFFGPGTRLTVL.

The sample holds a few counts of this clone. J is TRBJ2-7 and V is TRBV25-1; TRBD1 is a possible D gene (5 bases). The germline gives CDR1 MGHDK, CDR2 SYGVNS. V dropped 2 bases and J dropped 6 bases, with 14 bases sitting between them. The CDR3 has 14 amino acids. DNA of the CDR3: TGTGCCAGCAGTGAACTCGGGTCAGGGCGCGAGCAGTACTTC. Encoded protein: CASSELGSGREQYF.